One sample yielded the 29 T cell receptor beta chains listed below, sequenced in a study of blood T cells in healthy people across ages. A second roughly 6 to 11 cycle PCR used barcoded and J-beta primers. TCRdb fed the 5' RACE reads into MiXCR, producing one record per CDR3 protein. The repertoire holds about 1.4 million distinct CDR3 sequences, roughly 60% seen once, with roughly 6.3% in the top ten. Material for sequencing was blood. Receptors were obtained from a man aged 18 to 29 in good health.

The rearrangement links TRBV6-5 to TRBJ2-7; 7 bases fit TRBD2. Looked up from germline, CDR1 is MNHEY and CDR2 is SVGAGI. V shed 4 bases and J 3 bases; nucleotides not matched to a gene: 6. CDR3 length: 14 amino acids. The CDR3 coding sequence is TGTGCCAGCAGTTCCGCGACTAGCCTCTACGAGCAGTACTTC. It specifies CASSSATSLYEQYF.

The chain links TRBV11-2 to TRBJ1-2; D gene ambiguous. Germline V gene data show CDR1 as SGHAT and CDR2 as FQNNGV. This CDR3 has 17 amino acids. Between the trimmed V and J ends, which lost 0 bases and 4 bases, there was a span of 18 bases. The CDR3 DNA sequence: TGTGCCAGCAGCTTAGACGGTGAAGAGGCCGGTTCCTATGGCTACACCTTC. It specifies CASSLDGEEAGSYGYTF.

This clonotype appeared a few times. The chain has TRBV29-1 and TRBJ2-1; TRBD2 matches at 7 bases. V trimming: 5 bases; J trimming: 7 bases; junction bases outside the gene matches: 8. Germline values: CDR1 SQVTM, CDR2 ANQGSEA. The CDR3 runs to 13 residues. The CDR3 here is CSVRGVFGNEQFF. The CDR3 DNA follows: TGCAGCGTTCGGGGGGTCTTTGGGAATGAGCAGTTCTTC.

The table lists this clonotype with a few counts. V and J are TRBV15 and TRBJ2-7; tentative D call: TRBD1 (6 bases). The CDR3 runs to 12 residues. CDR1 LNHNV and CDR2 YYDKDF come from the germline V gene (reference sequence). V was shortened by 1 base and J by 7 bases, with 8 bases between the two germline ends. The CDR3 sequence: CATSRVRGEQYF. The CDR3 coding sequence is TGTGCCACCAGCAGAGTGAGGGGGGAGCAGTACTTC.

V usage is TRBV6-2 or TRBV6-3 and J usage is TRBJ2-6; no definite D call. CDR1 and CDR2 from the germline V gene are MNHEY and SVGEGT. The CDR3 consists of 17 residues. V shed 5 bases and J shed 12 bases, with 26 bases lying between them. The CDR3, as DNA: TGTGCCAGCAGTCCTTACCGAGACGAATCTTTATGGGGCGTCCTGACTTTC. It translates to CASSPYRDESLWGVLTF.

Worth noting for this clonotype: A much larger clone differs from this one at a single base, so this may be a read error. The rearrangement uses TRBV15 and TRBJ2-5; a possible D gene is TRBD1 (5 bases). Germline CDR1 LNHNV, CDR2 YYDKDF (reference sequence). The CDR3 consists of 14 residues. The CDR3 DNA follows: TGTGCCACCAGCACTAGTACTGGACAAGGGACCCAGTACTTC. Translation gives CATSTSTGQGTQYF.

V is TRBV6-6 and J is TRBJ2-1, with D unresolved. The CDR3 contains 16 residues. V gave up 6 bases and J gave up 9 bases, with 24 bases separating them. Germline lookup yields CDR1 MNHNY and CDR2 SVGAGI (reference sequence). The CDR3 loop reads CASSLPDIIRLGEQFF. DNA for the CDR3: TGTGCCAGCAGCCTCCCCGACATAATTCGATTGGGTGAGCAGTTCTTC.

The gene calls are TRBV6-2 or TRBV6-3 and TRBJ2-3; maybe TRBD1 (5 bases). This CDR3 spans 13 amino acids. V was shortened by 8 bases and J by 2 bases, with 11 bases between the two germline ends. Per germline, CDR1 MNHEY and CDR2 SVGEGT. The CDR3, as DNA: TGTGCCAGCGGGGCTACTATCACAGATACGCAGTATTTT. It is translated as CASGATITDTQYF.

J is TRBJ2-5 and V is TRBV5-5; D remains ambiguous. The DNA matches TRBJ2-7 better at its end, which makes the J call doubtful. The CDR3 is made up of 12 amino acids. Germline CDR1 and CDR2: SGHKS and YYEKEE (reference sequence). In DNA form, the CDR3 reads TGTGCCAGCAGCTTTGCCGACTACGAGCAGTACTTC. Its translation is CASSFADYEQYF.

The genes are TRBV5-6 and TRBJ2-6, with TRBD1 as a possible D gene (6 bases). In germline, CDR1 is SGHDT, CDR2 YYEEEE. The CDR3 contains 15 residues. With 6 bases removed from V and 3 bases from J, the gap between germline ends came to 13 bases. CDR3 sequence: CASISTGSGANVLTF. The CDR3 DNA sequence: TGTGCCAGCATCTCCACAGGGAGTGGGGCCAACGTCCTGACTTTC.

V gene TRBV12-3 or TRBV12-4 combines with J gene TRBJ1-1; 10 bases fit TRBD1. V lost 5 bases to trimming and J lost 11 bases; unmatched junction nucleotides: 5. The CDR3 contains 12 residues. The CDR3 DNA reads as TGTGCCAGCAGTCCCGGGACAGGGGCCGCTTTCTTT. The encoded protein is CASSPGTGAAFF.

V gene TRBV12-3 or TRBV12-4 combines with J gene TRBJ2-3, with D possibly matching TRBD1 (6 bases). The CDR3 spans 14 residues. The V gene lost 5 bases and the J gene lost 3 bases, with 12 bases spanning the gap. CDR3 nucleotide sequence: TGTGCCAGCAGTGGGGGCGGGTGGACAGATACGCAGTATTTT. Translation gives CASSGGGWTDTQYF.

CDR3 nucleotide sequence: TGTGCCAGCAGACGACGGACAGAGTTCTTCTCTGGGGCCAACGTCCTGACTTTC. Protein product: CASRRRTEFFSGANVLTF. The rearrangement joins TRBV28 to TRBJ2-6; possible D gene TRBD1, 6 bases. Germline assignment: CDR1 MDHEN and CDR2 SYDVKM. This CDR3 spans 18 amino acids. Trimming pared 6 bases from V and 0 bases from J, leaving 18 bases between.

CDR3 protein: CASGADGGEKLFF. CDR3 DNA sequence: TGTGCCAGCGGTGCCGACGGGGGTGAAAAACTGTTTTTT. This chain connects TRBV9 to TRBJ1-4; D possibly corresponds to TRBD1 (5 bases). The V gene's germline CDR1 is SGDLS and CDR2 YYNGEE. The V gene lost 7 bases and the J gene lost 7 bases, with 14 bases spanning the gap. The CDR3 is 13 amino acids.

The rearrangement uses TRBV20-1 and TRBJ1-2; 8 bases line up with TRBD1. With 2 bases clipped from V and 0 bases from J, the junction kept 8 bases outside the gene matches. In germline, CDR1 is DFQATT, CDR2 SNEGSKA (reference sequence). The CDR3 totals 16 residues. In nucleotides, the CDR3 is TGCAGTGCTAGAACCCGGGACAGGTACTCTAACTATGGCTACACCTTC. This encodes CSARTRDRYSNYGYTF.

The chain joins TRBV20-1 to TRBJ2-1; TRBD2 matches 9 bases. The V segment lost 4 bases and the J segment 2 bases; nucleotides outside the gene matches: 18. Germline lookup yields CDR1 DFQATT and CDR2 SNEGSKA (reference sequence). This CDR3 has 19 residues. This CDR3 is CSAIEGTSGLALTYNEQFF. CDR3 nucleotide sequence: TGCAGTGCTATCGAAGGGACCTCCGGACTAGCGCTAACCTACAATGAGCAGTTCTTC.

The chain employs TRBV12-3 or TRBV12-4 and TRBJ2-7; weak D call: TRBD1 (5 bases). CDR3 length: 16 residues. Trimming shortened V by 3 bases and J by 0 bases, and 15 bases separated the two germline ends. The CDR3 DNA follows: TGTGCCAGCAGTTTGTATCCCCAGGGCTTCTCCTACGAGCAGTACTTC. Its protein is CASSLYPQGFSYEQYF.

This clonotype was recorded a few times. The chain recombines TRBV20-1 with TRBJ1-4, with D tentatively TRBD1 (6 bases). From germline, CDR1 is DFQATT and CDR2 SNEGSKA (reference sequence). Trimming shortened V by 6 bases and J by 3 bases, and 23 bases separated the two germline ends. The CDR3 runs 17 residues. The CDR3 DNA reads as TGCAGTGCCAAAGCCTTCGCGGGGGGCAGAGCTAATGAAAAACTGTTTTTT. The encoded protein is CSAKAFAGGRANEKLFF.

Comments on this clonotype: One end of the junction varies from germline; a read error may be responsible. This chain links TRBV29-1 with TRBJ2-7; 7 positions match TRBD2. Germline values: CDR1 SQVTM, CDR2 ANQGSEA. The CDR3 spans 13 residues. CDR3 sequence (DNA): TGCAGCGTCTCTAGCGGCAGCTCCGACGAGCAGTACTTC. Its translation is CSVSSGSSDEQYF.

This clonotype was found a few times. This chain joins TRBV6-5 and TRBJ2-1; maybe TRBD2 (5 bases). The CDR3 contains 13 residues. V gave up 5 bases and J gave up 7 bases, with 12 bases separating them. The germline V gene encodes CDR1 MNHEY and CDR2 SVGAGI. The CDR3 loop is CASSGGGLNEQFF. The DNA of the CDR3 is TGTGCCAGCAGTGGTGGAGGCTTGAATGAGCAGTTCTTC.

The chain links TRBV4-2 to TRBJ1-5; D is undetermined. In germline, CDR1 is LGHNA, CDR2 YNFKEQ. The CDR3 consists of 16 residues. Trimming took off 1 base at V and 0 bases at J, with 10 bases between the two ends. Written as DNA, the CDR3 is TGTGCCAGCAGCCAAGGCTTACGGGATAGCAATCAGCCCCAGCATTTT. Protein product: CASSQGLRDSNQPQHF.

The V and J genes are TRBV7-2 and TRBJ2-3; TRBD2 matches 8 bases. After removal of 5 bases from V and 3 bases from J, the junction contained 4 bases not matched to a gene. The length of the CDR3 is 14 residues. The germline CDR1 and CDR2 sequences are SGHTA and FQGNSA. The CDR3 nucleotides are TGTGCCAGCAGCCTGGGACTAGAAACAGATACGCAGTATTTT. This codes for CASSLGLETDTQYF.

This clonotype has only a few counts. A junction end diverges from the germline sequence, so it may reflect a read error. This rearrangement joins TRBV7-2 to TRBJ1-1; 8 nucleotides match TRBD1. The CDR3 has 12 residues. Germline V CDR1 and CDR2: SGHTA, FQGNSA. CDR3 sequence reads: CASNPDRAQAFF. CDR3 coding DNA: TGTGCTAGCAACCCGGACAGGGCCCAAGCTTTCTTT.

This chain joins TRBV28 and TRBJ1-3, with D maybe TRBD1 (6 bases). The CDR3 is 16 amino acids. V gave up 5 bases and J gave up 4 bases, with 18 bases separating them. The germline V gene has CDR1 MDHEN and CDR2 SYDVKM. The CDR3 region is CASSDGGYSWGNTIYF. Here the CDR3 DNA reads TGTGCCAGCAGTGACGGGGGCTACTCGTGGGGAAACACCATATATTTT.

This clonotype was detected only a few times. The chain is built from TRBV4-2 and TRBJ1-1, with 11 bases that match TRBD1. With 0 bases clipped from V and 1 base from J, the junction kept 10 bases outside the gene matches. This CDR3 is built from 19 residues. Germline values: CDR1 LGHNA, CDR2 YNFKEQ. CDR3 DNA: TGTGCCAGCAGCCAAGAACTGGGATGGACAGGGGGCAAGAACACTGAAGCTTTCTTT. Translating it yields CASSQELGWTGGKNTEAFF.

This chain joins TRBV20-1 and TRBJ1-1; 7 nucleotides match TRBD1. Germline values: CDR1 DFQATT, CDR2 SNEGSKA (reference sequence). The trim removed 6 bases at V and 0 bases at J, leaving 4 bases unmatched. CDR3 length: 13 residues. CDR3 nucleotide sequence: TGCAGTGCGGAACAGGGGTTGAACACTGAAGCTTTCTTT. It specifies CSAEQGLNTEAFF.

The chain has TRBV20-1 and TRBJ2-5; possible D gene TRBD2, 6 bases. This CDR3 has 16 residues. The germline CDR1 and CDR2 sequences are DFQATT and SNEGSKA (reference sequence). The V gene lost 3 bases and the J gene lost 4 bases, with 21 bases spanning the gap. The CDR3 nucleotides read TGCAGTGCTAGCAAAGCGGAGCCTCGGGGAGGAGAGACCCAGTACTTC. Protein product: CSASKAEPRGGETQYF.

The V and J genes are TRBV20-1 and TRBJ2-3; D is perhaps TRBD2 (5 bases). V lost 0 bases to trimming and J lost 4 bases, with 17 bases between them. Germline V gene lookup returns CDR1 DFQATT and CDR2 SNEGSKA (reference sequence). This CDR3 region has 16 residues. CDR3 residues: CSARDRPPGLSDTQYF. The CDR3 DNA sequence: TGCAGTGCTAGAGATAGGCCCCCTGGACTCTCAGATACGCAGTATTTT.

J is TRBJ2-1 and V is TRBV6-4; either TRBD1 or TRBD2 may supply D (7 bases each). The CDR3 extends over 15 amino acids. Germline values: CDR1 MRHNA, CDR2 SNTAGT. Trimming removed 8 bases at V and 6 bases at J, with 20 bases between. DNA of the CDR3: TGTGCCAGCGGCCCCGCAGGGGGGGATACCAATGAGCAGTTCTTC. Encoded protein: CASGPAGGDTNEQFF.